These T cell receptor beta chains were read from a single sample in a study of OX40 agonist ivuxolimab in advanced cancers. Only in-frame clones appear in the TCRdb table, and some are missing; sequencing was by immunoSEQ multiplex PCR. The sample has tens of thousands of clones; roughly 80% are singletons. Sequenced material: CD4+ or CD8+ T cells sorted from blood, taken in a trial of the OX40 agonist ivuxolimab. The origin of the receptors is an adult with an advanced solid tumor such as melanoma, head and neck, liver or kidney cancer. Both conserved end residues are part of each CDR3. The D gene is left open where the match is weak. Clone size appears in some rows only: once, few, many, or a class for an expanded clone.

v_gene	j_gene	d_gene	abundance	CDR3aa	CDR3nt
TRBV6-6	TRBJ1-5	.	.	CASSYALASNQPQHF	TGTGCCAGCAGTTACGCCTTAGCCAGTAATCAGCCCCAGCATTTT
TRBV11-2	TRBJ2-7	.	.	CASTGDLEQYF	TGTGCCAGCACCGGCGACCTCGAGCAGTACTTC
TRBV2	TRBJ2-6	.	.	CASRRLSRLSSGANVLTF	TGTGCCAGCAGGCGACTCTCCCGGTTAAGCTCTGGGGCCAACGTCCTGACTTTC
TRBV10-2	TRBJ2-3	.	.	CASSFRGDTQYF	TGCGCCAGCAGCTTTCGGGGAGATACGCAGTATTTT
TRBV5-1	TRBJ1-1	.	.	CASSLALQNTEAFF	TGCGCCAGCAGCTTGGCGTTACAGAACACTGAAGCTTTCTTT
TRBV7-7	TRBJ1-4	TRBD1	.	CASSPTGAQYEKLFF	TGTGCTAGCAGTCCTACAGGGGCGCAATATGAAAAACTGTTTTTT
TRBV29-1	TRBJ1-5	.	.	CSVMQGSDQPQHF	TGCAGCGTGATGCAGGGTTCTGATCAGCCCCAGCATTTT
TRBV5-6	TRBJ2-7	.	.	CASSFGGISSYEQYF	TGTGCCAGCAGCTTCGGGGGCATAAGCTCCTACGAGCAGTACTTC
TRBV6-6	TRBJ1-4	.	.	CASSWNSGTNEKLFF	TGTGCCAGCAGTTGGAACAGCGGAACTAATGAAAAACTGTTTTTT
TRBV5-1	TRBJ2-3	.	.	CASREGTTSTDTQYF	TGCGCCAGCAGAGAGGGGACCACTAGCACAGATACGCAGTATTTT
TRBV6-1	TRBJ2-2	.	.	CASSEGNANTGELFF	TGTGCCAGCAGTGAAGGAAACGCGAACACCGGGGAGCTGTTTTTT
TRBV9	TRBJ2-7	.	.	CASSVEYWGEQYF	TGTGCCAGCAGCGTAGAATACTGGGGCGAGCAGTACTTC
TRBV6-1	TRBJ1-5	.	.	CASSESGGGHQPQHF	TGTGCCAGCAGTGAATCCGGAGGGGGGCATCAGCCCCAGCATTTT
TRBV5-6	TRBJ2-7	.	.	CASSRPEKGSYEQYF	TGTGCCAGCAGTCGACCGGAAAAAGGATCCTACGAGCAGTACTTC
TRBV4-1	TRBJ2-2	.	.	CASSQADLFANTGELFF	TGCGCCAGCAGCCAAGCGGACCTGTTCGCGAACACCGGGGAGCTGTTTTTT
TRBV6-1	TRBJ1-2	.	few	CASSEDGFGGYTF	TGTGCCAGCAGTGAAGATGGGTTCGGTGGCTACACCTTC
TRBV30	TRBJ2-7	TRBD1	few	CAWSPLQGARYEQYF	TGTGCCTGGAGCCCCCTACAGGGGGCAAGGTACGAGCAGTACTTC
TRBV4-3	TRBJ1-4	.	.	CASSPLTNEKLFF	TGCGCCAGCAGCCCTCTAACTAATGAAAAACTGTTTTTT
TRBV7-2	TRBJ2-1	TRBD2	.	CASSSSGGAWEQFF	TGTGCCAGCAGTAGTAGCGGGGGGGCCTGGGAGCAGTTCTTC
TRBV30	TRBJ1-5	.	.	CAWSSGQGNQPQHF	TGTGCCTGGAGTTCGGGGCAGGGCAATCAGCCCCAGCATTTT